Included here is one T cell receptor (beta chain) sequence, with context. Its antigen specificity is not known. Per-base qualities were not stored, and no clone one base away is much larger. The protocol used for the library was PCR. The run used an Illumina HiSeq 2500. Molecular barcoding was employed in the preparation of TCR libraries, with unique molecular identifiers being used to normalize TCRbeta repertoire quantification. TCRdb reworked the public reads: Q25 trimming with fastp, MiXCR clone assembly, productive beta chains retained. Rows are combined by CDR3 protein, so each entry shows the most common genes and DNA. The sample records about 540,000 distinct CDR3 sequences, around 17% of which are singletons. The top ten constitute approximately 3% of the sample. This specimen belongs to a study of T-cell reconstitution after alpha-beta-depleted transplantation in children (dated by TCRdb to the mid-2010s). Context from the whole study: Using TCR repertoire profiling, the study quantitatively followed how T-cell immune reconstitution unfolded in children after TCRalphabeta/CD19-depleted allogeneic hematopoietic cell transplantation.

Reading the germline V gene (reference sequence) gives CDR1 LNHDA and CDR2 SQIVND. V loses 3 bases of germline sequence and J loses 5 bases, and the interval between the two ends is 11 bases. Measured from the cysteine to the phenylalanine, the CDR3 is 13 residues long. Only the CDR3 region is kept as DNA, spanning 39 bases read in frame from base 1. The sample in question was PBMCs from the stem cell graft donor, obtained from the stem cell graft. The sequence is built from TRBV19 and TRBJ2-7; the D gene identity is not certain. The sequence derives from a human donor who donated a stem cell graft to a child with acute lymphoblastic leukemia. The sequenced DNA: TGTGCCAGTAGTATCCCAGGCATGGACGAGCAGTACTTC. This is translated as CASSIPGMDEQYF.